This entry describes one T cell receptor beta chain. A single record per CDR3 protein comes from TCRdb applying MiXCR to the 5' RACE reads. The table shows hundreds of thousands of distinct CDR3 sequences, with roughly 15% occurring only once. These data originate in a study of T-cell memory formation after mild COVID-19. This TCR came from a man between 18 and 35 years old who had mild COVID-19 (a few samples of this study predate the infection). Cell type and time point are not known. The sample taken for sequencing was PBMCs or a T cell subset sorted from them (not recorded which).

The CDR3 coding sequence is TGCGCCAGCAGCTTGGGGGTACAGGGTGGGACTGAAGCTTTCTTT. The encoded protein is CASSLGVQGGTEAFF. The chain employs TRBV5-1 and TRBJ1-1, with D maybe TRBD1 (6 bases). CDR1 is SGHRS and CDR2 is YFSETQ in the germline V gene. The CDR3 contains 15 residues. The V and J ends lost 0 bases and 5 bases respectively, with 14 bases between them.